This entry features one TCR beta chain sequence. The data are from a study of cytomegalovirus exposure and HLA in healthy donors. The CDR3 has 11 amino acids. V was pared by 3 bases and J by 4 bases, with 7 bases between. CDR1 DFQATT and CDR2 SNEGSKA come from the germline V gene (reference sequence). PCR involved 60 Vbeta and 13 Jbeta primers. Here immunoSEQ multiplex PCR was the method, and the copy in TCRdb shows in-frame clones only, minus some. The sample holds about 150,000 clones, roughly three quarters seen once. This sequence originates from a woman aged 35 to 49 in good health and CMV-seronegative. Sequencing was performed on PBMCs. J is TRBJ2-7 and V is TRBV20-1, with D possibly TRBD1 on 5 matching bases. CDR3 loop: CSARRQYEQYF. CDR3 DNA sequence: TGCAGTGCTAGGAGACAGTACGAGCAGTACTTC.